Sequencing of this T cell receptor (beta chain) was carried out in a study of OX40 agonist ivuxolimab in advanced cancers. Study details: Dose-escalation patients were diagnosed with hepatocellular carcinoma, melanoma, renal cell cancer or head and neck cancer.

Sequencing used immunoSEQ multiplex PCR; TCRdb keeps in-frame clones, though not all of them. Found here are more than 45,000 clones, about 82% of them singletons; the top ten hold 2.6%. As concerns this clone: Its cognate antigen is unknown.

Trimming removed 0 bases at V and 4 bases at J, with 15 bases between. This CDR3 is built from 16 residues. Per germline, CDR1 LNHDA and CDR2 SQIVND (reference sequence). Findings and caveats of the study: Expanded peripheral T cells had an undetermined antigen specificity.

The material was CD4+ or CD8+ T cells sorted from blood, obtained in a trial of the OX40 agonist ivuxolimab. The TCR sequence derives from an adult with an advanced solid tumor such as melanoma, head and neck, liver or kidney cancer. This sequence joins TRBV19 and TRBJ1-2, with unresolved D. Here the CDR3 reads CASSIDRNSEVYGYTF. The CDR3, as DNA: TGTGCCAGTAGTATAGATCGGAACTCCGAGGTCTATGGCTACACCTTC.